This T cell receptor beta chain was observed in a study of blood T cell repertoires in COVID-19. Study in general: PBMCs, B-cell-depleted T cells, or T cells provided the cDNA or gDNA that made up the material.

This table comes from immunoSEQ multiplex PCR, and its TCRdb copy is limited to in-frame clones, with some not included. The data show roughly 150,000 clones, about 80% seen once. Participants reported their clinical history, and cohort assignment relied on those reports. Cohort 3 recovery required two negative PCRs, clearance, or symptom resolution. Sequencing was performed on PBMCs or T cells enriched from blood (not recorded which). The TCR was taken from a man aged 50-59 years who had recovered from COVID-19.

CDR3 nucleotide sequence: TGTGCCAGCAGCTCTACAGGCCGCGAGCAGTACTTC. As protein: CASSSTGREQYF. The chain combines TRBV13 with TRBJ2-7; D is possibly TRBD1 (5 bases). The CDR3 length is 12 residues. The V end was cut by 4 bases, the J end by 6 bases, with 10 bases between. Germline V lookup: CDR1 PRHDT, CDR2 FYEKMQ (reference sequence). The full variable domain, rest sourced from reference TRBV13 and TRBJ2-7, is AAGVIQSPRHLIKEKRETATLKCYPIPRHDTVYWYQQGPGQDPQFLISFYEKMQSDKGSIPDRFSAQQFSDYHSELNMSSLELGDSALYFCASSSTGREQYFGPGTRLTVT.